This section outlines one TCR beta chain sequence together with its context. Per the original data handling: It was from reference gene primer amplification that nucleated cell counts were estimated. TCRdb keeps only in-frame clones here, not all; method: immunoSEQ multiplex PCR. That table gives V, J and clone size, and the DNA gave D and trimming. There are 250,000 to 300,000 clones in the sample; approximately 91% occur only once, and roughly 0.8% lies in the top ten. This record comes from a study of blood T cell repertoires in COVID-19. Across the study: Both acute and convalescent COVID-19 samples were obtained from the United States, Italy and Spain. PBMCs, B-cell-depleted T cells, or T cells were the source of the cDNA or gDNA that made up the material.

Germline CDR1 LNHDA, CDR2 SQIVND (reference sequence). The junction had 5 bases not matched to a gene; V was cut back by 7 bases and J by 3 bases. CDR3 size: 16 residues. This TCR was recovered from a woman younger than 45 with acute or convalescent COVID-19. V gene TRBV19 combines with J gene TRBJ2-1; 14 bases line up with TRBD2. Sample: peripheral blood. For the CDR3, the DNA is TGTGCCAGTACCCGCGGGACTAGCGGGAGCTACAATGAGCAGTTCTTC. Amino acid sequence: CASTRGTSGSYNEQFF.